This TCR beta chain was identified in a study of blood T cell repertoires in COVID-19. Study background: There were acute and convalescent COVID-19 samples, and they came from the United States, Italy and Spain. PBMCs, B-cell-depleted T cells, or T cells provided the cDNA or gDNA that made up the material.

Looked up from germline, CDR1 is SGHNT and CDR2 is YYREEE (reference sequence). The germline V and J ends were trimmed by 0 bases and 4 bases, with 4 bases remaining between them. There are 12 residues in the CDR3. Authors' processing steps: Counts of nucleated cells, estimated from reference gene primer amplification, were obtained. Sequencing used immunoSEQ multiplex PCR; TCRdb keeps in-frame clones, though not all of them. That table is the source of V, J and clone size, and D and trimming were worked out from the DNA. The sample has 150,000 to 200,000 clones; around 88% are singletons. The chain carries TRBV5-4 and TRBJ1-2; D is ambiguous. Sequencing was carried out using peripheral blood. The origin of this receptor is a woman in her 30s with acute or convalescent COVID-19. The CDR3 coding sequence is TGTGCCAGCAGCTTGGACAGCTATGGCTACACCTTC. It codes for CASSLDSYGYTF. The full variable domain, with the rest looked up from reference TRBV5-4 and TRBJ1-2, is ETGVTQSPTHLIKTRGQQVTLRCSSQSGHNTVSWYQQALGQGPQFIFQYYREEENGRGNFPPRFSGLQFPNYSSELNVNALELDDSALYLCASSLDSYGYTFGSGTRLTVV.